The clone carrying this T cell receptor (beta chain) turned up a few times. What it binds is unknown. This record belongs to a study of cytomegalovirus exposure and HLA in healthy donors. Study results and caveats: A later analysis showed HLA-associated TCR beta chains outstripping equally common others in clonal expansion.

Amplification used 60 Vbeta primers and 13 Jbeta primers. Profiled with immunoSEQ multiplex PCR; TCRdb holds only in-frame clones, not every one. The sample holds some 130,000 clones, 76% seen once. The CDR3 has 14 amino acids. V lost 4 bases, J lost 0 bases, and 11 bases lay in between. Germline CDR1 is SGHDT and CDR2 is YYEEEE. This chain joins TRBV5-6 and TRBJ2-7, with TRBD1 as a possible D gene (5 bases). The source material was PBMCs. This TCR derives from a female donor in good health and CMV-seropositive. As DNA, the CDR3 is TGTGCCAGCAGCCCACAGGTGAGCTCCTACGAGCAGTACTTC. Protein: CASSPQVSSYEQYF. Drawing the rest from reference TRBV5-6 and TRBJ2-7, the complete variable domain is DAGVTQSPTHLIKTRGQQVTLRCSPKSGHDTVSWYQQALGQGPQFIFQYYEEEERQRGNFPDRFSGHQFPNYSSELNVNALLLGDSALYLCASSPQVSSYEQYFGPGTRLTVT.